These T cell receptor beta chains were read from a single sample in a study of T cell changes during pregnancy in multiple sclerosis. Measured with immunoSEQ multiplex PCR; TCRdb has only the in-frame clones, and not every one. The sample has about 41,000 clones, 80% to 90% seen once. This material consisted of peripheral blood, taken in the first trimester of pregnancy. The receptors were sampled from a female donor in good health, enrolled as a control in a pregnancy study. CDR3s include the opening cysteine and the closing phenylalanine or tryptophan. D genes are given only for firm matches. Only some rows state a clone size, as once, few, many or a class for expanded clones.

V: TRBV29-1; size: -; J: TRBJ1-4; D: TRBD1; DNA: TGCAGCGTAAGGTCCGGGACAGCTAATGAAAAACTGTTTTTT; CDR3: CSVRSGTANEKLFF
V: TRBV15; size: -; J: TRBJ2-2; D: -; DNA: TGTGCCACCGAGGCGGGGATAAACACCGGGGAGCTGTTTTTT; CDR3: CATEAGINTGELFF
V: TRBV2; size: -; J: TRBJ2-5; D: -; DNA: TGTGCCAGCTCCCGCGAAACGCAAGAGACCCAGTACTTC; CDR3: CASSRETQETQYF
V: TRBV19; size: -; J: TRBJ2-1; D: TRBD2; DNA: TGTGCCAGTAGTATAGAACCGGGAGGGCCTGGAGACGAGCAGTTCTTC; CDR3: CASSIEPGGPGDEQFF
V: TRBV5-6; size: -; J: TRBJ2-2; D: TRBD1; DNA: TGTGCCAGCAGCTTGGTGCAGGGGGCCACCGGGGAGCTGTTTTTT; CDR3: CASSLVQGATGELFF
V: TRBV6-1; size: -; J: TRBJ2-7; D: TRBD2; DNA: TGTGCCAGCAGCCCAAGCGGGGGGGCCAACGAGCAGTACTTC; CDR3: CASSPSGGANEQYF
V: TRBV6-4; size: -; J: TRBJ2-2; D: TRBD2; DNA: TGTGCCAGCAGTGAGGGGCTAGCGGGAGGGAACGGGGAGCTGTTTTTT; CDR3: CASSEGLAGGNGELFF
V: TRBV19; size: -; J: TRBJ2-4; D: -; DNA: TGTGCCAGTAGTTCGGAGGGTCGGGCCAAAAACATTCAGTACTTC; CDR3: CASSSEGRAKNIQYF
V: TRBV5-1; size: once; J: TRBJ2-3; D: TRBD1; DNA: TGCGCCAGCAGCTTGGTGGGACAGGGTGGCACAGATACGCAGTATTTT; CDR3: CASSLVGQGGTDTQYF
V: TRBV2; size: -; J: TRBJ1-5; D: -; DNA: TGTGCCAGCAGTGAAGTTGTATCTAGCAATCAGCCCCAGCATTTT; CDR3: CASSEVVSSNQPQHF
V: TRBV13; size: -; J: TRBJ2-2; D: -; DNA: TGTGCCAGCAGCCGCGTGTCCGCGAACACCGGGGAGCTGTTTTTT; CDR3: CASSRVSANTGELFF
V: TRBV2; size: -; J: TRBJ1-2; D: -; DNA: TGTGCCAGCAGTGAACTGCGCGGTCGGGACACCTTC; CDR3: CASSELRGRDTF
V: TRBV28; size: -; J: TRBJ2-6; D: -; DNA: TGTGCCAGCACCTGGGGGGGGCCTGGGGCCAACGTCCTGACTTTC; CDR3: CASTWGGPGANVLTF
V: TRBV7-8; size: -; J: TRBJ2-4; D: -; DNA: TGTGCCAGCAGCTCCCCGGGACTCATAGCCAAAAACATTCAGTACTTC; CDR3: CASSSPGLIAKNIQYF
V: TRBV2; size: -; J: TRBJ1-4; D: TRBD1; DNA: TGTGCCAGCTCCCAACAGGGGGCTAATAATGAAAAACTGTTTTTT; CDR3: CASSQQGANNEKLFF
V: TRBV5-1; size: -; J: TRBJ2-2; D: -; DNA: TGCGCCAGCAGCTCAGACAGTCTAACCGGGGAGCTGTTTTTT; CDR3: CASSSDSLTGELFF
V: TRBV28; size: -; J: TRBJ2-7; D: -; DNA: TGTGCCAGCAGTTTGCAGTACTACGAGCAGTACTTC; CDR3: CASSLQYYEQYF
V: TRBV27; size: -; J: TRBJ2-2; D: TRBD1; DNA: TGTGCCAGCAGTCCACGGACAGGGGGCAACACCGGGGAGCTGTTTTTT; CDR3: CASSPRTGGNTGELFF
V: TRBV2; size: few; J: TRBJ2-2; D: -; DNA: TGTGCCAGCAGAAGCTCAATCACCGGGGAGCTGTTTTTT; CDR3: CASRSSITGELFF
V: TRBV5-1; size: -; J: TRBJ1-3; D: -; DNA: TGCGCCAGCAGCTTGGCAGGCGCTGGAAACACCATATATTTT; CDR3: CASSLAGAGNTIYF
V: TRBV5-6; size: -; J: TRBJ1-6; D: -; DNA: TGTGCCAGCAGCTGGGTGGGACTCCCTAATTCACCCCTCCACTTT; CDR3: CASSWVGLPNSPLHF
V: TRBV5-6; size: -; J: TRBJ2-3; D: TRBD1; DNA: TGTGCCAGCAGCCCCGGACAGGGAGTGGGCACAGATACGCAGTATTTT; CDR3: CASSPGQGVGTDTQYF
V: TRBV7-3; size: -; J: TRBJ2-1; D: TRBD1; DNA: TGTGCCAGCAGCTTGAGGGGGCTGGCGGGCAATGAGCAGTTCTTC; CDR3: CASSLRGLAGNEQFF
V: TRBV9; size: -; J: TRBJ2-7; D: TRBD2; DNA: TGTGCCAGCAGCGTAGTGGGGGGGGACGAGCAGTACTTC; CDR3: CASSVVGGDEQYF
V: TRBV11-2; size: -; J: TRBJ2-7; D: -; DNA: TGTGCCAGCAGCTTAGATCGGGCAGGGAACACCTACGAGCAGTACTTC; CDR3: CASSLDRAGNTYEQYF
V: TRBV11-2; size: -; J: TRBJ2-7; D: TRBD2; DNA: TGTGCCAGCAGGACTAGCGGGGACCCCTACGAGCAGTACTTC; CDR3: CASRTSGDPYEQYF
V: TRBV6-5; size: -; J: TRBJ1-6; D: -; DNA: TGTGCCAGCAGGGAGGGACGGAATTCACCCCTCCACTTT; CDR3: CASREGRNSPLHF
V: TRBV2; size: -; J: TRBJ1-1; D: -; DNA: TGTGCCAGCACTGACGCGCAGGGGCCGAACACTGAAGCTTTCTTT; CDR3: CASTDAQGPNTEAFF
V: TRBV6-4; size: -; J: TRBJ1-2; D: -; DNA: TGTGCCAGCAGTGAGGTCCAGGGTGGTGGCTACACCTTC; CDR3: CASSEVQGGGYTF
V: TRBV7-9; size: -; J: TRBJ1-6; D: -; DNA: TGTGCCAGCAGCTTAGACAGGGAACCGAATTCACCCCTCCACTTT; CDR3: CASSLDREPNSPLHF
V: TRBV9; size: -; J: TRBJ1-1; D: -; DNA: TGTGCCAGCAGCTCCGGGGGGAACACTGAAGCTTTCTTT; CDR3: CASSSGGNTEAFF
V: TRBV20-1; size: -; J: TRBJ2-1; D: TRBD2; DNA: TGCAGTGCCCCACTAGCGCAGGAGCAGTTCTTC; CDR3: CSAPLAQEQFF
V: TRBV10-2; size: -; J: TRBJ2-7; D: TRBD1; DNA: TGCGCCAGCAAGGGGACAGGGGACGAGCAGTACTTC; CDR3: CASKGTGDEQYF
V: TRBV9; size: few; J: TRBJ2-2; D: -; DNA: TGTGCCAGCAGCGTAGACGAGGCCACCGGGGAGCTGTTTTTT; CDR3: CASSVDEATGELFF
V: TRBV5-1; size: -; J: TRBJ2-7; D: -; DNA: TGCGCCAGCAGCTTGGCCTACGGGGTGGAGCAGTACTTC; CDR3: CASSLAYGVEQYF
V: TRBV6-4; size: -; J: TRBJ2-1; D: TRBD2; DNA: TGTGCCAGCAGTGGGGATGCGGGGGGGGCCGGGAATGAGCAGTTCTTC; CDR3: CASSGDAGGAGNEQFF
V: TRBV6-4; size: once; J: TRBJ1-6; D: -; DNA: TGTGCCAGCAGCAGGGGTGACAATTCACCCCTCCACTTT; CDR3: CASSRGDNSPLHF
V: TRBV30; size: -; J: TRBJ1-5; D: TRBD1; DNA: TGTGCCTGGAGACCCCGAGTCGGGACAGGTAATTTTCAGCCCCAGCATTTT; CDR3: CAWRPRVGTGNFQPQHF
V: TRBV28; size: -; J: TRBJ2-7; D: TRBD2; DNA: TGTGCCAGCAGTTCCCCTCCGGGACTAGCGGGAGTATTACTCTCCTACGAGCAGTACTTC; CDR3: CASSSPPGLAGVLLSYEQYF
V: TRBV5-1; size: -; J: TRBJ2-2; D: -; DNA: TGCGCCAGCAGCTCCCGGACAGAAAACACCGGGGAGCTGTTTTTT; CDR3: CASSSRTENTGELFF
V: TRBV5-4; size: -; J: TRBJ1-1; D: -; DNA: TGTGCCAGCAGCTTGGGACAGGCGAGGAACACTGAAGCTTTCTTT; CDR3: CASSLGQARNTEAFF
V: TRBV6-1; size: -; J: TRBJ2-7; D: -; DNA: TGTGCCAGCAGTGATGTGACTATGGGGGAGCAGTACTTC; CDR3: CASSDVTMGEQYF
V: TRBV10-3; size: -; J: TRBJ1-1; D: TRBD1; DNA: TGTGCCATCGCCAGGACAGGGTCGATCACTGAAGCTTTCTTT; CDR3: CAIARTGSITEAFF
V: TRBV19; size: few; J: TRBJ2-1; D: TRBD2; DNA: TGTGCCAGTAGTATCCTAGCGGGAGATCTCGGTGAGCAGTTCTTC; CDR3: CASSILAGDLGEQFF
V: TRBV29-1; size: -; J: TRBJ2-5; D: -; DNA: TGCAGCGTTAGCGGGTCGGGAGTAGAAGAGACCCAGTACTTC; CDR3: CSVSGSGVEETQYF
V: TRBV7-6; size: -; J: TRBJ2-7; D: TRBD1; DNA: TGTGCCAGCAGTCCCGGGACAGGGTCCTACGAGCAGTACTTC; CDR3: CASSPGTGSYEQYF
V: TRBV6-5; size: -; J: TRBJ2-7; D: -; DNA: TGTGCCAGCAGCCGAGGATCCACCTACGAGCAGTACTTC; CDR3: CASSRGSTYEQYF
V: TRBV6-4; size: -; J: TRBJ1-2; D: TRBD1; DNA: TGTGCCAGCAGTGACTCCGGGACAGGGGGGCATGGCTACACCTTC; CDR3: CASSDSGTGGHGYTF
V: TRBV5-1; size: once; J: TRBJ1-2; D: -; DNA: TGCGCCAGCAGCTTGGGGGGGGGCTATGGCTACACCTTC; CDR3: CASSLGGGYGYTF
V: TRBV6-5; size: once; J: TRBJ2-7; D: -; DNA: TGTGCCAGCAGTTACTTGGGGGCAGGGCCCTCCTACGAGCAGTACTTC; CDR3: CASSYLGAGPSYEQYF
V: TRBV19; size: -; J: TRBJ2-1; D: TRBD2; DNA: TGTGCCAGTAGTCCCCGTAGCGGGGGAGGTTACAATGAGCAGTTCTTC; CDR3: CASSPRSGGGYNEQFF
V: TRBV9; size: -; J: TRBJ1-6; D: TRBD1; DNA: TGTGCCAGCAGCGGAGGGGGACAGGCCAATTCACCCCTCCACTTT; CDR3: CASSGGGQANSPLHF
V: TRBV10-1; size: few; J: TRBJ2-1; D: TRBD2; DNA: TGCGCCAGCAGTCCCCAAACTAGCGGGAGTGATGAGCAGTTCTTC; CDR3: CASSPQTSGSDEQFF
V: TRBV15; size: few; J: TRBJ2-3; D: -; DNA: TGTGCCACCAGCAGAGTCGCCCGGGGGGCAATGCGCACAGATACGCAGTATTTT; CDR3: CATSRVARGAMRTDTQYF
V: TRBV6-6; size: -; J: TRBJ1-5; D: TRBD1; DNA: TGTGCCAGCAGTTACTCGAGTCAGGGGGGTCAGCCCCAGCATTTT; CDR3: CASSYSSQGGQPQHF
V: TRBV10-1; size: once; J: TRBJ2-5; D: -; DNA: TGCGCCAGCAGTGGCGGGCGGGCCGAGACGCAAGAGACCCAGTACTTC; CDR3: CASSGGRAETQETQYF
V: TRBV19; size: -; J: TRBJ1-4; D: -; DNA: TGTGCCAGTAGTACGCTGGGAGGGGCCTATAATGAAAAACTGTTTTTT; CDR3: CASSTLGGAYNEKLFF
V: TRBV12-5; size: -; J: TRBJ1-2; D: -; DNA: TGTGCCTCGGGTAGCTACACCTTC; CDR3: CASGSYTF
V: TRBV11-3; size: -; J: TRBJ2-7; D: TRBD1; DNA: TGTGCCAGCAGCTTTCGCAGGGGGCACTACGAGCAGTACTTC; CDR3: CASSFRRGHYEQYF